These 9 T cell receptor beta chains were all obtained from the same sample, sequenced in a study of blood T cell repertoires in COVID-19. Libraries were prepared by immunoSEQ multiplex PCR; TCRdb keeps only in-frame clonotypes and omits some of them. Here the sample spans approximately 250,000 clones, about 89% being singletons. Source material: peripheral blood. The receptor set was obtained from a man aged 40-50 years with active or convalescent COVID-19.

The V and J genes are TRBV27 and TRBJ1-5; no clear D gene. CDR3 length equals 15 residues. V lost 4 bases to trimming and J lost 0 bases, with 10 bases between them. The germline gives CDR1 MNHEY, CDR2 SMNVEV (reference sequence). The CDR3 sequence is CASSWAPNSNQPQHF. For the CDR3, the DNA is TGTGCCAGCAGTTGGGCGCCAAATAGCAATCAGCCCCAGCATTTT.

A word on this clone: The same CDR3 arises from other DNA sequences in this sample as well. V is TRBV6-5 and J is TRBJ1-1; D is perhaps TRBD1 (5 bases). This CDR3 contains 14 residues. The germline CDR1 and CDR2 sequences are MNHEY and SVGAGI. V lost 2 bases, J lost 3 bases, and 10 bases lay in between. In nucleotides, the CDR3 is TGTGCCAGCAGTTACGGGGGAGGGGACACTGAAGCTTTCTTT. As protein: CASSYGGGDTEAFF.

The rearrangement links TRBV5-5 to TRBJ1-4; no firm D call. V shed 5 bases and J shed 5 bases, with 16 bases lying between them. CDR3 size: 15 residues. Germline loops: CDR1 SGHKS, CDR2 YYEKEE (reference sequence). The CDR3 DNA sequence: TGTGCCAGCAGGTACTTTGGGGAGTCAAATGAAAAACTGTTTTTT. It specifies CASRYFGESNEKLFF.

This clone came up once. J is TRBJ1-2 and V is TRBV19; D is unclear. The CDR3 length is 14 residues. CDR1 and CDR2 (germline): LNHDA, SQIVND (reference sequence). V was clipped by 5 bases and J by 6 bases, with 16 bases between them. The CDR3 DNA reads TGTGCCAGTAGTTCCGACCAGAGGATAAATGGCTACACCTTC. Translated: CASSSDQRINGYTF.

In this sample, this clone turned up once. The chain combines TRBV2 with TRBJ2-1; weak D call: TRBD1 (6 bases). Germline values: CDR1 SNHLY, CDR2 FYNNEI. This CDR3 has 13 residues. V lost 4 bases, J lost 7 bases, and 11 bases lay in between. CDR3 in DNA: TGTGCCAGCAGTGTACAGGGAAGTAATGAGCAGTTCTTC. Its protein product is CASSVQGSNEQFF.

The J gene is TRBJ1-2, the V gene TRBV11-3; D call uncertain. CDR1 is SGHNT and CDR2 is YENEEA in the germline V gene. The V end lost 1 base, the J end lost 3 bases, and 9 bases lay between the germline ends. The CDR3 runs 14 residues. CDR3 nucleotides: TGTGCCAGCAGCTTAGGCGACAAGGACTATGGCTACACCTTC. This sequence encodes CASSLGDKDYGYTF.

V usage is TRBV7-9 and J usage is TRBJ1-5; no clear D. The CDR3 loop spans 14 amino acids. The V end lost 1 base, the J end lost 9 bases, and 13 bases lay between the germline ends. Germline V lookup: CDR1 SEHNR, CDR2 FQNEAQ (reference sequence). CDR3 sequence: CASSLGTLAGPQHF. CDR3 sequence (DNA): TGTGCCAGCAGCTTAGGGACCTTGGCGGGGCCCCAGCATTTT. Filled out from reference TRBV7-9 and TRBJ1-5, the complete variable domain reads DTGVSQNPRHKITKRGQNVTFRCDPISEHNRLYWYRQTLGQGPEFLTYFQNEAQLEKSRLLSDRFSAERPKGSFSTLEIQRTEQGDSAMYLCASSLGTLAGPQHFGDGTRLSIL.

To note about this clone: The same CDR3 arises from other DNA sequences in this sample as well. The chain recombines TRBV5-6 with TRBJ1-6; possibly TRBD1 for D (5 bases). Per the germline V gene, CDR1 is SGHDT and CDR2 is YYEEEE. V lost 1 base, J lost 7 bases, and 9 bases lay in between. This CDR3 contains 14 residues. CDR3 nucleotides: TGTGCCAGCAGCTTGTTGGGGGGAAATTCACCCCTCCACTTT. Residues: CASSLLGGNSPLHF.

The V call is TRBV19, the J call TRBJ1-5, with D unresolved. The ends were cut back, 4 bases at V and 0 bases at J, with 10 bases in the middle. From germline, CDR1 is LNHDA and CDR2 SQIVND (reference sequence). The CDR3 loop spans 15 amino acids. CDR3: CASSTTDYSNQPQHF. The CDR3 coding sequence is TGTGCCAGTAGTACGACTGATTATAGCAATCAGCCCCAGCATTTT.